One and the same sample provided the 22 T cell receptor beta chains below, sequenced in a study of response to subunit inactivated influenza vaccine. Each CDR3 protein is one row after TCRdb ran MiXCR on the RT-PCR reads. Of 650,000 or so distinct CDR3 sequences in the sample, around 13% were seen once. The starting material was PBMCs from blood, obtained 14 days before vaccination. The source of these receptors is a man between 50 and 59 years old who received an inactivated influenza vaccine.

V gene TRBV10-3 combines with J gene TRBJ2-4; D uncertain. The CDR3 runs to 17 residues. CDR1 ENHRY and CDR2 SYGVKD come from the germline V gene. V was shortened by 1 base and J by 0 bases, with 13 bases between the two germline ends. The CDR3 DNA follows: TGTGCCATCAGTGAGTTTGCTGCGATCCTAGCCAAAAACATTCAGTACTTC. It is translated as CAISEFAAILAKNIQYF.

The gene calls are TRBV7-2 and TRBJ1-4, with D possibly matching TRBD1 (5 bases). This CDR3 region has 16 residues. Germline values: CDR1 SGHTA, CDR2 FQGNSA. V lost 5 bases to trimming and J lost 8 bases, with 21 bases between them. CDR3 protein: CASSAQPGRFREKLFF. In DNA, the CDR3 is TGTGCCAGCAGCGCACAACCGGGACGGTTTCGGGAAAAACTGTTTTTT.

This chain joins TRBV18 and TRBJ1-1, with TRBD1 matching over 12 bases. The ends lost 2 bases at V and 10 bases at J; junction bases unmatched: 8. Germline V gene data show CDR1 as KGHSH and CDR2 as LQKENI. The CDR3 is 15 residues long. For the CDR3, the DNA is TGTGCCAGCTCACCAACCGGGACAGGGGGCGTAGGAGCTTTCTTT. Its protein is CASSPTGTGGVGAFF.

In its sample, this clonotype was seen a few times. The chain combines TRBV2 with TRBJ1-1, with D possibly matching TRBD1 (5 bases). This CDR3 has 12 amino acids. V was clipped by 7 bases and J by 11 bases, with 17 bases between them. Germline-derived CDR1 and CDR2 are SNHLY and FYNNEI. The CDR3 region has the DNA TGTGCCAGCACCTCCCAGGGAGCTTGGGCTTTCTTT. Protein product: CASTSQGAWAFF.

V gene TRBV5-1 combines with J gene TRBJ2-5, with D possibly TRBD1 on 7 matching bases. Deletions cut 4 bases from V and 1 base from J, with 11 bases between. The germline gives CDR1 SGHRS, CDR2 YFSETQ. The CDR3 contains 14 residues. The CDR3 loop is CASSRGDSQETQYF. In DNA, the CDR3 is TGCGCCAGCAGCAGGGGGGACAGCCAAGAGACCCAGTACTTC.

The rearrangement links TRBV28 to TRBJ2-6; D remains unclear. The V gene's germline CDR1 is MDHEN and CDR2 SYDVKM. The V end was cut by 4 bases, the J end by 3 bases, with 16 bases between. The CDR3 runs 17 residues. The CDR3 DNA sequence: TGTGCCAGCAGTTCCGCCCTGACCAGAGGTGGGGCCAACGTCCTGACTTTC. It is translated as CASSSALTRGGANVLTF.

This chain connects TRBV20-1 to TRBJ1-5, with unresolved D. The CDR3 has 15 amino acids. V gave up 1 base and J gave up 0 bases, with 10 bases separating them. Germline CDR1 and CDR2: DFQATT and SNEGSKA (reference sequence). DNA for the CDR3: TGCAGTGCTAGAGTAGGGCTAAATAGCAATCAGCCCCAGCATTTT. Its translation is CSARVGLNSNQPQHF.

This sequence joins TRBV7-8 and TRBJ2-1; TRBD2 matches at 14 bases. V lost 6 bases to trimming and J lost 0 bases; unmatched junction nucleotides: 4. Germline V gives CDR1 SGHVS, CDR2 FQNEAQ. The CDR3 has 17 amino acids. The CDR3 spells CASRQGLAGDSYNEQFF. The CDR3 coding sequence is TGTGCCAGCAGGCAGGGACTAGCGGGGGACTCCTACAATGAGCAGTTCTTC.

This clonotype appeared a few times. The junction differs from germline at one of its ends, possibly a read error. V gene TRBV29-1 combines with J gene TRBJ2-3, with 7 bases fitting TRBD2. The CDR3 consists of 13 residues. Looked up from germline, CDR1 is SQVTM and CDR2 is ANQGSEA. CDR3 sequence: CSAEGAGRGTQYF. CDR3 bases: TGCAGCGCTGAAGGGGCAGGGAGGGGTACGCAGTATTTT.

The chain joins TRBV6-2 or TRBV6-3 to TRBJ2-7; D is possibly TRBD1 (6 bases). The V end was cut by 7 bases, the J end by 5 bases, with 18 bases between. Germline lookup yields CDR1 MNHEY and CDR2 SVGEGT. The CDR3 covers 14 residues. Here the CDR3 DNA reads TGTGCCAGCACCCACAGGGCACGCCTCGACGAGCAGTACTTC. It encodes CASTHRARLDEQYF.

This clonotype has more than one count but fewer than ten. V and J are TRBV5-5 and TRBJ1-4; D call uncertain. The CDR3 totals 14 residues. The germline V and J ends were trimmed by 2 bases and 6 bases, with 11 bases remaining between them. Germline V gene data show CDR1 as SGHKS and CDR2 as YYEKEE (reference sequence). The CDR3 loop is CASSLGFGDEKLFF. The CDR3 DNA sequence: TGTGCCAGCAGCTTAGGGTTCGGAGATGAAAAACTGTTTTTT. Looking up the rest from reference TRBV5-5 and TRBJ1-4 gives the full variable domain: DAGVTQSPTHLIKTRGQQVTLRCSPISGHKSVSWYQQVLGQGPQFIFQYYEKEERGRGNFPDRFSARQFPNYSSELNVNALLLGDSALYLCASSLGFGDEKLFFGSGTQLSVL.

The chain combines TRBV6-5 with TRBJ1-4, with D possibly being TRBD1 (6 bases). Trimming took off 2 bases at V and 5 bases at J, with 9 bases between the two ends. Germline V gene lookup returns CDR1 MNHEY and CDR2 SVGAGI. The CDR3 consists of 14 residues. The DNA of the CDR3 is TGTGCCAGCAGTTACCAGGGGTGGAATGAAAAACTGTTTTTT. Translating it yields CASSYQGWNEKLFF.

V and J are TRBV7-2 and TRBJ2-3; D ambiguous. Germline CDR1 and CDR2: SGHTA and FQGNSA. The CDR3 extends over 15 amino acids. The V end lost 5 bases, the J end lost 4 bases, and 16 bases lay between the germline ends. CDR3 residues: CASSRPLDIPDTQYF. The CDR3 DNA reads TGTGCCAGCAGCCGCCCCTTAGATATACCAGATACGCAGTATTTT.

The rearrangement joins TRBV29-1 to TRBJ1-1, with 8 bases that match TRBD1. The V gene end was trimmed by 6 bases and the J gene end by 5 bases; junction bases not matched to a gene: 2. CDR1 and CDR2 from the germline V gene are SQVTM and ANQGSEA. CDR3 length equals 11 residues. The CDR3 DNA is TGCAGCGTGGACAGGGAAACTGAAGCTTTCTTT. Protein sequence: CSVDRETEAFF.

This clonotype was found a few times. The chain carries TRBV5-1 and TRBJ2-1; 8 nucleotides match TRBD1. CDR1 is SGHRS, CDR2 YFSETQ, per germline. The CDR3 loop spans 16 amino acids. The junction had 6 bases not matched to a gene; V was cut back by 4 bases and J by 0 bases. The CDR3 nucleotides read TGCGCCAGCAGCAAACATGGACAGGGCTCCTACAATGAGCAGTTCTTC. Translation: CASSKHGQGSYNEQFF.

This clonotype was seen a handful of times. CDR3 region: CASRDNEKLFF. CDR3 DNA sequence: TGTGCCAGCAGAGATAATGAAAAACTGTTTTTT. The rearrangement links TRBV7-2 to TRBJ1-4; no firm D call. The V and J ends lost 6 bases and 4 bases respectively, with 3 bases between them. CDR1 and CDR2 from the germline V gene are SGHTA and FQGNSA. The CDR3 length is 11 residues.

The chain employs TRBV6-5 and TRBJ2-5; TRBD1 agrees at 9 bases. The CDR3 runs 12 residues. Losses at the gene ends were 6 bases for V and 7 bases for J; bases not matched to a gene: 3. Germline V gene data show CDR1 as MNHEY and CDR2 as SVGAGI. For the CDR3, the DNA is TGTGCCAGCAGGGGACAGGGAGGGACCCAGTACTTC. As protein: CASRGQGGTQYF.

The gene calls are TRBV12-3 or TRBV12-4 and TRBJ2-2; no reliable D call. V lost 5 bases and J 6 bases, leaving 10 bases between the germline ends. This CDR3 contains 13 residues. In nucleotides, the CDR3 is TGTGCCAGCAGTCCCCTTCCCCCCGGGGAGCTGTTTTTT. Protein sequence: CASSPLPPGELFF.

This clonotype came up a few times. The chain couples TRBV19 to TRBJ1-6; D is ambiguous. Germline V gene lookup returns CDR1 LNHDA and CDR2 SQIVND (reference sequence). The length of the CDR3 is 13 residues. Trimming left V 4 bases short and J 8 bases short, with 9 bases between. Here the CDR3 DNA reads TGTGCCAGTAGTACGGGATTCGATTCACCCCTCCACTTT. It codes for CASSTGFDSPLHF.

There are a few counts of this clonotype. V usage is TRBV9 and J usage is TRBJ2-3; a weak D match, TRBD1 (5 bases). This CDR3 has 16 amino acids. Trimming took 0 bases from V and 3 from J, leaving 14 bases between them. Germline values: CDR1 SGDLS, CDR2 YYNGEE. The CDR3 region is CASSVGGGAGTDTQYF. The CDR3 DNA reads TGTGCCAGCAGCGTAGGTGGCGGAGCAGGGACAGATACGCAGTATTTT.

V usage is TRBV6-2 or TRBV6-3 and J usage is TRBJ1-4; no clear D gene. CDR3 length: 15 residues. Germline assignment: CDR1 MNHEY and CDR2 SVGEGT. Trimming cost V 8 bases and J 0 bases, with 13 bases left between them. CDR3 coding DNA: TGTGCCAGCGCGGCGGGCGACGCAACTAATGAAAAACTGTTTTTT. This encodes CASAAGDATNEKLFF.

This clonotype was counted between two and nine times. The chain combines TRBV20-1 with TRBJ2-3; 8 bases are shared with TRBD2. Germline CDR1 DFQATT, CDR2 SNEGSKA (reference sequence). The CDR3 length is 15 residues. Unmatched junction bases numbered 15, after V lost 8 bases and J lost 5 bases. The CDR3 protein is CSSLPGGPMLDTQYF. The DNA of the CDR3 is TGCAGTTCCCTCCCGGGGGGGCCAATGCTAGATACGCAGTATTTT.